The 13 T cell receptor beta chains listed next were all sequenced from one sample in a study of T cells in Graves' hyperthyroidism and ophthalmopathy. RNA transcripts yielded amplified TCR beta CDR3 regions. HTBI primers were employed in a first-round RT-PCR of the TCR CDR3. In TCRdb, the multiplex PCR reads were re-called with MiXCR into one record per CDR3 protein. The table includes some 740,000 distinct CDR3 sequences, 13% to 15% detected once. Material for sequencing was blood. Every receptor here comes from a woman between 18 and 29 years old with Graves' hyperthyroidism.

There are many counts of this clonotype. The gene calls are TRBV28 and TRBJ1-1; D is unclear. V lost 5 bases and J 4 bases, leaving 17 bases between the germline ends. Germline V lookup: CDR1 MDHEN, CDR2 SYDVKM. The CDR3 runs to 15 residues. In DNA form, the CDR3 reads TGTGCCAGCAGTGAACCCTCAAAATCGGGCACTGAAGCTTTCTTT. Amino acid sequence: CASSEPSKSGTEAFF.

The chain recombines TRBV5-6 with TRBJ2-5; D assignment may be TRBD1 or TRBD2 (5 bases each). Germline CDR1 is SGHDT and CDR2 is YYEEEE. V shed 1 base and J shed 2 bases, with 9 bases lying between them. This CDR3 has 14 residues. The chain's CDR3 is CASSLPGPQETQYF. The CDR3 nucleotides read TGTGCCAGCAGCTTGCCGGGACCACAAGAGACCCAGTACTTC.

This sequence joins TRBV27 and TRBJ2-6, with D perhaps TRBD1 or TRBD2 (6 bases each). Trimming left V 6 bases short and J 3 bases short, with 21 bases between. Germline V gives CDR1 MNHEY, CDR2 SMNVEV (reference sequence). The CDR3 totals 18 residues. The CDR3 sequence is CASREMGGLRYGANVLTF. In DNA, the CDR3 is TGTGCCAGCAGGGAGATGGGGGGCCTCCGCTATGGGGCCAACGTCCTGACTTTC.

This clonotype was counted many times. This chain uses TRBV11-2 with TRBJ1-3; no firm D call. V was cut by 1 base and J by 9 bases, with 10 bases left in between. Germline V gene sequence: CDR1 SGHAT, CDR2 FQNNGV. CDR3 length: 13 residues. The CDR3 sequence is CASSLVLWPTIYF. The CDR3 DNA sequence: TGTGCCAGCAGCTTAGTTCTCTGGCCCACCATATATTTT.

The V and J genes are TRBV29-1 and TRBJ1-4; no clear D. Germline V CDR1 and CDR2: SQVTM, ANQGSEA. The CDR3 is 12 amino acids. The V end was cut by 7 bases, the J end by 7 bases, with 13 bases between. Here the CDR3 DNA reads TGCAGCGGAGCGGTGGGATCTGAAAAACTGTTTTTT. Translation gives CSGAVGSEKLFF. Full variable domain (outside the CDR3, taken from reference TRBV29-1 and TRBJ1-4): SAVISQKPSRDICQRGTSLTIQCQVDSQVTMMFWYRQQPGQSLTLIATANQGSEATYESGFVIDKFPISRPNLTFSTLTVSNMSPEDSSIYLCSGAVGSEKLFFGSGTQLSVL.

This clonotype has at least ten counts. The chain uses TRBV9 and TRBJ2-1; D tentatively reads TRBD1 or TRBD2 (6 bases each). Germline V gene data show CDR1 as SGDLS and CDR2 as YYNGEE. This CDR3 is built from 15 residues. Trimming left V 0 bases short and J 3 bases short, with 10 bases between. Written as DNA, the CDR3 is TGTGCCAGCAGCGTAGACGGGGGCTACTACAATGAGCAGTTCTTC. Protein sequence: CASSVDGGYYNEQFF.

As for this clonotype: Being one base from a much bigger clone, this may be a read error. The chain recombines TRBV2 with TRBJ2-7, with D possibly being TRBD2 (6 bases). The assigned J gene may be wrong: the sequence end matches TRBJ2-1 better. Germline values: CDR1 SNHLY, CDR2 FYNNEI. The CDR3 extends over 16 amino acids. DNA of the CDR3: TGTGCCAGCAGTGAAGCCTGGAGGGCAAGCTCCTACGAGCAGTTCTTC. Translating it yields CASSEAWRASSYEQFF.

The table lists this clonotype with many counts. The chain couples TRBV28 to TRBJ2-7; 10 bases agree with TRBD2. V shed 5 bases, J shed 2 bases, and the junction held 9 bases outside the gene matches. CDR3 length equals 16 residues. Germline CDR1 and CDR2: MDHEN and SYDVKM. CDR3 residues: CASSLPGTSATYEQYF. The CDR3 DNA is TGTGCCAGCAGTCTACCCGGGACTAGCGCGACCTACGAGCAGTACTTC.

This clonotype was observed a few times. The chain joins TRBV7-8 to TRBJ2-3; 7 bases match TRBD2. V shed 1 base, J shed 4 bases, and the junction held 8 bases outside the gene matches. Germline V gene lookup returns CDR1 SGHVS and CDR2 FQNEAQ. CDR3 length: 16 residues. CDR3 protein: CASSLVASGYSDTQYF. CDR3 nucleotides: TGTGCCAGCAGCTTAGTCGCTAGCGGATATTCAGATACGCAGTATTTT.

This clonotype turned up a few times. The chain uses TRBV7-9 and TRBJ1-2; D is undetermined. V was clipped by 5 bases and J by 8 bases, with 18 bases between them. CDR3 length: 14 residues. Looked up from germline, CDR1 is SEHNR and CDR2 is FQNEAQ (reference sequence). CDR3 nucleotides: TGTGCCAGCAGCCCTCCGACCCTCGAGGGCGGCTACACCTTC. Protein sequence: CASSPPTLEGGYTF.

There are a few counts of this clonotype. V gene TRBV19 combines with J gene TRBJ2-3; D is unclear. Germline V gene lookup returns CDR1 LNHDA and CDR2 SQIVND (reference sequence). This CDR3 spans 18 amino acids. Deletions cut 2 bases from V and 0 bases from J, with 18 bases between. Here the CDR3 DNA reads TGTGCCAGTAGTATATCATCCTGGCCAGACCTCAGCACAGATACGCAGTATTTT. As protein: CASSISSWPDLSTDTQYF.

This clonotype was detected many times. The chain is built from TRBV7-9 and TRBJ1-5; D perhaps matches TRBD1 (6 bases). There are 15 residues in the CDR3. The V gene lost 3 bases and the J gene lost 4 bases, with 13 bases spanning the gap. Germline V CDR1 and CDR2: SEHNR, FQNEAQ (reference sequence). The CDR3 sequence is CASSFGQGTNQPQHF. Written as DNA, the CDR3 is TGTGCCAGCAGCTTTGGGCAGGGGACAAATCAGCCCCAGCATTTT.

This clonotype occurred a few times. V usage is TRBV2 and J usage is TRBJ1-6, with unresolved D. Trimming shortened V by 10 bases and J by 8 bases, and 15 bases separated the two germline ends. Looked up from germline, CDR1 is SNHLY and CDR2 is FYNNEI. The CDR3 is 13 residues long. The CDR3 spells CATHGHGDSPLHF. In DNA form, the CDR3 reads TGTGCCACCCATGGGCACGGGGATTCACCCCTCCACTTT.